A selection of T cell receptor beta chains follows, all from one sample in a study of T cells in Graves' hyperthyroidism and ophthalmopathy. One entry per CDR3 protein results from TCRdb running MiXCR on the multiplex PCR reads. The sample has 500,000 or so distinct CDR3 sequences; 17% are singletons. The sequencing sample was made of blood. The receptors here all came from a young woman with Graves' ophthalmopathy. CDR3s include the opening cysteine and the closing phenylalanine or tryptophan. A D gene is named only where the DNA matches it firmly. The size of a clone is reported for some rows only, either as once, few or many, or as a class for expanded clones.

j_gene | v_gene | abundance | d_gene | CDR3nt | CDR3aa
TRBJ1-2 | TRBV9 | many | TRBD1 | TGTGCCAGCCACCGGACAGGCGATGGCTACACCTTC | CASHRTGDGYTF
TRBJ2-7 | TRBV10-3 | many | TRBD1 | TGTGCCATCCGGTCAGGGACAGGGGGGAACGAGCAGTACTTC | CAIRSGTGGNEQYF
TRBJ2-4 | TRBV12-3/TRBV12-4 | - | - | TGTGCCAGCAGTGTCGGGACTGGAGATATTCAGTACTTC | CASSVGTGDIQYF
TRBJ2-7 | TRBV29-1 | - | TRBD1 | TGCAGCGTTGAAGATTCGACAGGGCCATTCTTCGAGCAGTACTTC | CSVEDSTGPFFEQYF
TRBJ1-2 | TRBV4-1 | many | - | TGCGCCAGCAGCCTCGGGCAGGCTAACTATGGCTACACCTTC | CASSLGQANYGYTF
TRBJ2-7 | TRBV9 | - | - | TGTGCCAGCATATCCCCACGGGAGCAGTACTTC | CASISPREQYF
TRBJ2-7 | TRBV15 | - | - | TGTGCCACCGGATCAGCAAGGGGGGGGACCTACGAGCAGTACTTC | CATGSARGGTYEQYF
TRBJ1-2 | TRBV5-1 | - | TRBD1 | TGCGCCAGCAGCTGGAGGGGGGGACAGGGTATCGGCTACACCTTC | CASSWRGGQGIGYTF
TRBJ2-5 | TRBV3-1 | - | - | TGTGCCAGCAGCCAAGATCGGGGGTGGCGGGAGACCCAGTACTTC | CASSQDRGWRETQYF
TRBJ2-3 | TRBV11-3 | many | TRBD2 | TGTGCCAGCAGCCAGGGACTAGCGGTCACAGATACGCAGTATTTT | CASSQGLAVTDTQYF
TRBJ2-1 | TRBV7-7 | - | - | TGTGCTAGCAGCCTAGAACCGGGACTCCCGTACAATGAGCAGTTCTTC | CASSLEPGLPYNEQFF
TRBJ2-1 | TRBV7-2 | - | - | TGTGCCAGCAGCTTAGCCAGTTACAATGAGCAGCTCTTC | CASSLASYNEQLF
TRBJ2-2 | TRBV28 | many | TRBD1 | TGTGCCAGCAGTTCGGTTTGGACAGGGAACACCGGGGAGCTGTTTTTT | CASSSVWTGNTGELFF
TRBJ1-3 | TRBV7-9 | few | - | TGTGCCAGCAGCTCCAGGACAGACTCTGGAAACACCATATATTTT | CASSSRTDSGNTIYF
TRBJ2-7 | TRBV6-2/TRBV6-3 | many | - | TGTGCCAGCAGACTCCGGGAAGGGCCCGAGCAGTACTTC | CASRLREGPEQYF
TRBJ1-2 | TRBV5-1 | - | - | TGCGCCAGCAGCTTGGCCGACGGTGAATATGGCTACACCTTC | CASSLADGEYGYTF
TRBJ1-4 | TRBV2 | - | - | TGTGCCAGTCTCACGGAGGCCGGTGAAAAACTGTTTTTT | CASLTEAGEKLFF
TRBJ2-7 | TRBV29-1 | few | TRBD2 | TGCAGCGTTGAAGATATGGGGGAGGGCCAGTACGAGCAGTACTTC | CSVEDMGEGQYEQYF
TRBJ1-3 | TRBV6-1 | few | - | TGTGCCAGCAGTCCGTATACTGGGGTGTCCGGAAACACCATATATTTT | CASSPYTGVSGNTIYF
TRBJ1-2 | TRBV12-3/TRBV12-4 | many | TRBD1 | TGTGCCAGCAGTTTCAGTGGTCGACAGGGGGCTAGCTATGGCTACACCTTC | CASSFSGRQGASYGYTF
TRBJ1-1 | TRBV6-2/TRBV6-3 | many | - | TGTGCCAGCAGTTACCTTGGGGGACGGAACACTGAAGCTTTCTTT | CASSYLGGRNTEAFF
TRBJ2-2 | TRBV7-9 | - | - | TGTGCCAGCAGCTTGGTATCCATATTCGACACCGGGGAGCTGTTTTTT | CASSLVSIFDTGELFF
TRBJ1-2 | TRBV15 | - | TRBD1 | TGTGCCACCAGCAGAGATGAATCAGGGGACAGCTATGGCTACACCTTC | CATSRDESGDSYGYTF
TRBJ2-2 | TRBV7-9 | - | - | TGTGCCAGCAGCCCCAGGAGTTCCGGGGAGCTGTTTTTT | CASSPRSSGELFF
TRBJ1-6 | TRBV27 | many | - | TGTGCCAGCAGCCATATCCTGGGTTATGGGCTTGCGGGGAATTCACCCCTCCACTTT | CASSHILGYGLAGNSPLHF
TRBJ2-4 | TRBV7-2 | many | - | TGTGCCAGCAGCCCGCATAGAAGACAGGGAGGCAGAAACATTCAGTACTTC | CASSPHRRQGGRNIQYF
TRBJ2-4 | TRBV5-6 | - | - | TGTGCCAGCAGCTTAACTCTGTCAGAGAACATTCAGTACTTC | CASSLTLSENIQYF
TRBJ1-1 | TRBV2 | many | TRBD1 | TGTGCCAGCAGTCACGACAGGGGGCGTGATGAAGCTTTCTTT | CASSHDRGRDEAFF
TRBJ2-7 | TRBV5-1 | many | - | TGCGCCAGCAGCTTGGTGGCACACTCCTACGAGCAGTACTTC | CASSLVAHSYEQYF
TRBJ1-2 | TRBV20-1 | many | TRBD1 | TGCAGTGCTACCGGGACAGGAGCGGGGAACTATGGCTACACCTTC | CSATGTGAGNYGYTF
TRBJ1-4 | TRBV4-1 | few | - | TGCGCCAGCAGCCAAACGGCCCAGGATAATGAAAAACTGTTTTTT | CASSQTAQDNEKLFF
TRBJ2-7 | TRBV29-1 | few | TRBD2 | TGCAGCGTTGACCCCGGACTAGCGGGAGAAGTTTATCACGAGCAGTACTTC | CSVDPGLAGEVYHEQYF
TRBJ1-2 | TRBV4-1 | - | - | TGCGCCAGCAGCCAAGGACATCCTGGGGGCTACACCTTC | CASSQGHPGGYTF
TRBJ1-2 | TRBV2 | many | - | TGTGCCAGCAGTGAATCCAGCCCCGGGTATGGCTACACCTTC | CASSESSPGYGYTF
TRBJ2-1 | TRBV5-6 | few | - | TGTGCCAGCAGCTTGGGCAGTTTCAATGAGCAGTTCTTC | CASSLGSFNEQFF
TRBJ2-3 | TRBV5-1 | few | - | TGCGCCAGCAGACCCGCAAGGGTCCAGACAGATACGCAGTATTTT | CASRPARVQTDTQYF
TRBJ1-1 | TRBV12-3/TRBV12-4 | many | - | TGTGCCAGCAGTTTTCTTTGGAGGAAACAGGGTGGTAGGGCTGAAGCTTTCTTT | CASSFLWRKQGGRAEAFF
TRBJ2-5 | TRBV19 | few | TRBD1 | TGTGCCATGACAGGGCGAAAGACCCAGTACTTC | CAMTGRKTQYF
TRBJ2-2 | TRBV5-6 | - | - | TGTGCCAGCAGCGTCGGAGGGGGGGCGAACACCGGGGAGCTGTTTTTT | CASSVGGGANTGELFF
TRBJ1-2 | TRBV28 | many | - | TGTGCCAGCAGTTTAGGGGGTGGGGCAGGAGGCTACACCTTC | CASSLGGGAGGYTF
TRBJ2-2 | TRBV10-3 | - | - | TGTGCCGTCAAACAGGGAAATTGGGCCGGGGAGCTGTTTTTT | CAVKQGNWAGELFF
TRBJ1-2 | TRBV6-1 | many | TRBD1 | TGTGCCAGCAGGAAGGACAGGGGTTATGGCTACACCTTC | CASRKDRGYGYTF
TRBJ1-4 | TRBV2 | many | - | TGTGCCAGCAGGGTGGACTCGGCTAATGAAAAACTGTTTTTT | CASRVDSANEKLFF
TRBJ2-1 | TRBV6-1 | many | TRBD2 | TGTGCCAGCAGTGAAAGCGGGGGTTCAAGCTCCTACAATGAGCAGTTCTTC | CASSESGGSSSYNEQFF
TRBJ2-5 | TRBV5-5 | many | - | TGTGCCAGCAGTTTGGGAGAGCTCCAAGAGACCCAGTACTTC | CASSLGELQETQYF
TRBJ2-7 | TRBV5-1 | - | TRBD1 | TGCGCCAGCAGCCAGGGACAGTACTACGAGCAGTACTTC | CASSQGQYYEQYF
TRBJ1-3 | TRBV29-1 | few | - | TGCAGCGCTAGGGACGGCTCTGGAAACACCATATATTTT | CSARDGSGNTIYF
TRBJ2-1 | TRBV6-2/TRBV6-3 | many | - | TGTGCCAGCACCTTAGAGGGACTCTACAATGAGCAGTTCTTC | CASTLEGLYNEQFF
TRBJ1-6 | TRBV10-3 | - | - | TGTGCCATCAGTGAGTCGAACATGGGAGATTCACCCCTCCACTTT | CAISESNMGDSPLHF
TRBJ2-7 | TRBV20-1 | - | TRBD2 | TGCAGTGCTAGCCGCCCTAGCGGGAGGAGTTACGAGCAGTACTTC | CSASRPSGRSYEQYF
TRBJ2-3 | TRBV12-5 | many | - | TGTGCTAGTGGTCCGAGTTACGGGGGCGAATATACGCAGTATTTT | CASGPSYGGEYTQYF
TRBJ2-1 | TRBV6-2/TRBV6-3 | - | TRBD2 | TGTGCCAGCAGAACGGGGGGGGTCAATGAGCAGTTCTTC | CASRTGGVNEQFF
TRBJ2-2 | TRBV2 | many | - | TGTGCCAGCACGTTGACAATCACCGGGGAGCTGTTTTTT | CASTLTITGELFF
TRBJ2-7 | TRBV4-1 | few | - | TGCGCCAGCAGCCAAGATATTCTAGCCCACGAGCAGTACTTC | CASSQDILAHEQYF
TRBJ2-7 | TRBV7-2 | many | - | TGTGCCAGCAGCTGGCAGGCGGGTAACTACGAGCAGTACTTC | CASSWQAGNYEQYF
TRBJ2-2 | TRBV15 | - | - | TGTGCCACCAGCAGATCGGACAGCACCGGGGAGCTGTTTTTT | CATSRSDSTGELFF
TRBJ2-5 | TRBV6-1 | many | TRBD1 | TGTGCCAGCAGTGAAAGGGGGACAGGGGAGGGTTGGGAGACCCAGTACTTC | CASSERGTGEGWETQYF
TRBJ1-2 | TRBV20-1 | few | TRBD1 | TGCAGTGCTTCCCACGACAGGGCATATGGCTACACCTTC | CSASHDRAYGYTF
TRBJ1-4 | TRBV5-1 | few | - | TGCGCCAGCAGCTTGAGGGGGGCCGGTGAAAAACTGTTTTTT | CASSLRGAGEKLFF